The clone carrying this T cell receptor beta chain was picked up one time. These data come from a study of human T cells and chemical hapten exposure. Each CDR3 protein gets one entry after TCRdb re-called the RACE reads with MiXCR. The sample lists 84,000 or so distinct CDR3 sequences; 10% to 13% were seen once. Time point denoted: patch test 2, 6 weeks after DPC sensitization. The treatment here: therapeutic diphenylcyclopropenone sensitization with weekly scalp DPC. The germline CDR1 and CDR2 sequences are SGHVS and FQNEAQ. The CDR3 spans 16 residues. Unmatched junction bases numbered 14, after V lost 9 bases and J lost 4 bases.

This receptor was taken from a woman in her twenties or thirties with alopecia areata. Some clones in this sample may be carry-over from other donors' samples. V gene TRBV7-8 combines with J gene TRBJ2-1; 8 bases are shared with TRBD2. The sequencing used whole blood, collected in connection with sensitization to the hapten diphenylcyclopropenone (DPC). CDR3 sequence: CARRRGGGNLYNEQFF. The DNA for the CDR3 is TGTGCCAGACGCCGGGGCGGGGGGAACCTGTACAATGAGCAGTTCTTC.